This TCR beta chain comes out of a study of blood T cell repertoires in COVID-19. Germline lookup yields CDR1 SGHAT and CDR2 FQNNGV. The ends were cut back, 5 bases at V and 3 bases at J, with 13 bases in the middle. CDR3 length: 14 residues. The data were produced by immunoSEQ multiplex PCR, yet TCRdb's version contains in-frame clones alone and is incomplete. The sample lists some 300,000 clones, around 88% seen once, with approximately 7% in the top ten. The sequencing sample was made of peripheral blood. The V and J genes are TRBV11-2 and TRBJ1-2; D is unresolved. This TCR was recovered from a young woman who had recovered from COVID-19. CDR3 sequence reads: CASSNTGMDYGYTF. In DNA form, the CDR3 reads TGTGCCAGCAGCAACACGGGTATGGACTATGGCTACACCTTC. Based on the CDR3 plus reference TRBV11-2 and TRBJ1-2, the full variable domain is EAGVAQSPRYKIIEKRQSVAFWCNPISGHATLYWYQQILGQGPKLLIQFQNNGVVDDSQLPKDRFSAERLKGVDSTLKIQPAKLEDSAVYLCASSNTGMDYGYTFGSGTRLTVV.